Each of the 24 T cell receptor beta chains below was sequenced from the same sample in a study of blood T cell repertoires in COVID-19. Assay used: immunoSEQ multiplex PCR; TCRdb lists only in-frame clones, some missing. The sample lists some 120,000 clones; more than 75% were seen once. The sequenced material came from peripheral blood. Receptor source: a woman in her 50s with acute or convalescent COVID-19.

The chain has TRBV2 and TRBJ1-1; 8 positions agree with TRBD1. CDR1 is SNHLY and CDR2 is FYNNEI in the germline V gene. The CDR3 is 13 residues long. J lost 6 bases, V lost 5 bases, and 5 bases had no gene match. The CDR3 nucleotides read TGTGCCAGCAGTTTACAGGGGGACGCTGAAGCTTTCTTT. Translating gives CASSLQGDAEAFF. Based on the CDR3 plus reference TRBV2 and TRBJ1-1, the full variable domain is EPEVTQTPSHQVTQMGQEVILRCVPISNHLYFYWYRQILGQKVEFLVSFYNNEISEKSEIFDDQFSVERPDGSNFTLKIRSTKLEDSAMYFCASSLQGDAEAFFGQGTRLTVV.

The V gene is TRBV24-1, the J gene TRBJ2-1, with TRBD2 matching over 13 bases. The V segment lost 2 bases and the J segment 7 bases; nucleotides outside the gene matches: 7. This CDR3 is 17 amino acids long. Germline-derived CDR1 and CDR2 are KGHDR and SFDVKD. CDR3 DNA: TGTGCCACCAGTGATTCGGGACTAGCGGGACTCCGGAATGAGCAGTTCTTC. This codes for CATSDSGLAGLRNEQFF.

V and J are TRBV7-9 and TRBJ2-7, with D tentatively TRBD2 (5 bases). V was trimmed by 3 bases and J by 4 bases, leaving 7 bases between them. CDR1 is SEHNR, CDR2 FQNEAQ, per germline (reference sequence). The CDR3 runs to 12 residues. Written as DNA, the CDR3 is TGTGCCAGCAGCTTTCTAGCTTACGAGCAGTACTTC. Translated: CASSFLAYEQYF.

The rearrangement joins TRBV7-2 to TRBJ1-2; 7 positions agree with TRBD1. The CDR3 consists of 15 residues. Per the germline V gene, CDR1 is SGHTA and CDR2 is FQGNSA. Germline trimming cut 5 bases from V and 0 bases from J; bases unmatched to any gene: 6. Here the CDR3 reads CASSISGTANYGYTF. CDR3 bases: TGTGCCAGCAGCATATCCGGGACAGCTAACTATGGCTACACCTTC.

J is TRBJ1-1 and V is TRBV7-9; tentatively, D is TRBD1 (5 bases). This CDR3 is 15 amino acids long. In germline, CDR1 is SEHNR, CDR2 FQNEAQ (reference sequence). The V gene lost 2 bases and the J gene lost 1 base, with 11 bases spanning the gap. In DNA form, the CDR3 reads TGTGCCAGCAGCTTATTTGCGGGGACGAACACTGAAGCTTTCTTT. It yields the protein CASSLFAGTNTEAFF.

V is TRBV24-1 and J is TRBJ1-5; 7 bases are a match to TRBD1. Losses at the gene ends were 9 bases for V and 4 bases for J; bases not matched to a gene: 8. The germline CDR1 and CDR2 sequences are KGHDR and SFDVKD. This CDR3 is 14 amino acids long. Here the CDR3 reads CATDGTEFNQPQHF. The DNA for the CDR3 is TGTGCCACCGACGGGACAGAGTTTAATCAGCCCCAGCATTTT.

The rearrangement uses TRBV7-9 and TRBJ2-3, with TRBD2 matching over 11 bases. The CDR3 consists of 15 residues. Germline CDR1 and CDR2: SEHNR and FQNEAQ (reference sequence). V was pared by 5 bases and J by 2 bases, with 3 bases of the junction left unmatched. CDR3 sequence: CASSLLAGDTDTQYF. For the CDR3, the DNA is TGTGCCAGCAGCCTACTAGCGGGGGACACAGATACGCAGTATTTT.

The chain is built from TRBV11-3 and TRBJ1-1, with D perhaps matching TRBD1 (6 bases). The V end was cut by 4 bases, the J end by 4 bases, with 10 bases between. Germline-derived CDR1 and CDR2 are SGHNT and YENEEA. This CDR3 has 13 amino acids. The CDR3 loop reads CASSSSTGTEAFF. In DNA form, the CDR3 reads TGTGCCAGCAGCTCATCGACAGGCACTGAAGCTTTCTTT.

This clone showed up just once. This chain joins TRBV5-6 and TRBJ2-2, with 9 bases lining up with TRBD1. CDR1 is SGHDT and CDR2 is YYEEEE in the germline V gene. The V segment lost 6 bases and the J segment 4 bases; nucleotides outside the gene matches: 10. The CDR3 totals 16 residues. CDR3 residues: CASTDSGTGFTGELFF. The CDR3 DNA sequence: TGTGCCAGCACCGACTCCGGGACAGGGTTCACCGGGGAGCTGTTTTTT.

The chain employs TRBV9 and TRBJ2-1; D possibly corresponds to TRBD2 (6 bases). The germline V gene encodes CDR1 SGDLS and CDR2 YYNGEE. Trimming took off 2 bases at V and 3 bases at J, with 12 bases between the two ends. There are 15 residues in the CDR3. CDR3 nucleotides: TGTGCCAGCAGCGTCACCGGGGGAATCTACAATGAGCAGTTCTTC. Its protein product is CASSVTGGIYNEQFF.

The chain joins TRBV19 to TRBJ1-2, with 10 bases matching TRBD1. The CDR3 has 16 amino acids. Germline V gives CDR1 LNHDA, CDR2 SQIVND (reference sequence). V was pared by 3 bases and J by 7 bases, with 11 bases of the junction left unmatched. CDR3 in amino acids: CASSIAWTGGEGGYTF. CDR3 in DNA: TGTGCCAGTAGTATCGCCTGGACAGGGGGTGAAGGTGGCTACACCTTC.

The chain couples TRBV3-1 (or the pseudogene TRBV3-2) to TRBJ2-1, with D tentatively TRBD2 (6 bases). The CDR3 totals 15 residues. V was shortened by 1 base and J by 7 bases, with 14 bases between the two germline ends. Germline V gives CDR1 LGHDT, CDR2 YNNKEL (reference sequence). The CDR3 loop reads CASSQVAGMRNEQFF. CDR3 bases: TGTGCCAGCAGCCAAGTCGCGGGAATGAGGAATGAGCAGTTCTTC.

This rearrangement joins TRBV10-3 to TRBJ2-7, with D possibly matching TRBD1 (6 bases). V shed 2 bases and J shed 2 bases, with 13 bases lying between them. CDR3 length equals 15 residues. Germline V lookup: CDR1 ENHRY, CDR2 SYGVKD. The CDR3 DNA is TGTGCCATCAGTGAGACGGAACAGGGCCCCTACGAGCAGTACTTC. Translating it yields CAISETEQGPYEQYF.

The chain has TRBV24-1 and TRBJ2-3; TRBD2 aligns across 9 bases. The trim removed 12 bases at V and 3 bases at J, leaving 12 bases unmatched. This CDR3 has 15 amino acids. The germline CDR1 and CDR2 sequences are KGHDR and SFDVKD. The CDR3 here is CAAGSGGGGTDTQYF. CDR3 nucleotide sequence: TGTGCCGCCGGCTCTGGCGGGGGGGGAACAGATACGCAGTATTTT.

V usage is TRBV11-2 and J usage is TRBJ2-1, with TRBD2 matching over 8 bases. From germline, CDR1 is SGHAT and CDR2 FQNNGV. CDR3 length: 17 residues. V gave up 5 bases and J gave up 0 bases; unmatched junction bases: 9. The CDR3 DNA sequence: TGTGCCAGCAGCGGGTCCATAGCGGGAAGCTCCTACAATGAGCAGTTCTTC. Its protein product is CASSGSIAGSSYNEQFF. The entire variable domain, with the rest obtained from reference TRBV11-2 and TRBJ2-1, is as follows: EAGVAQSPRYKIIEKRQSVAFWCNPISGHATLYWYQQILGQGPKLLIQFQNNGVVDDSQLPKDRFSAERLKGVDSTLKIQPAKLEDSAVYLCASSGSIAGSSYNEQFFGPGTRLTVL.

This clone was observed a handful of times. This rearrangement joins TRBV11-2 to TRBJ1-2, with TRBD1 identical over 7 bases. CDR3 size: 14 residues. The trim removed 2 bases at V and 4 bases at J, leaving 4 bases unmatched. From germline, CDR1 is SGHAT and CDR2 FQNNGV. CDR3 nucleotides: TGTGCCAGCAGCTTAAATACAGGGGCCTATGGCTACACCTTC. Translating it yields CASSLNTGAYGYTF.

The chain uses TRBV6-5 and TRBJ1-2; 9 bases line up with TRBD1. The CDR3 has 16 residues. V shed 2 bases and J 6 bases; nucleotides not matched to a gene: 10. In germline, CDR1 is MNHEY, CDR2 SVGAGI. The CDR3 here is CASSYTRTGARDGYTF. The CDR3 DNA reads as TGTGCCAGCAGTTACACGAGGACAGGGGCGAGGGATGGCTACACCTTC.

This chain joins TRBV19 and TRBJ2-7; tentative D call: TRBD1 (6 bases). Trimming removed 3 bases at V and 0 bases at J, with 12 bases between. Germline CDR1 reads LNHDA; CDR2 reads SQIVND (reference sequence). The CDR3 is 15 residues long. For the CDR3, the DNA is TGTGCCAGTAGTATTCTCGGGGACAACTCCTACGAGCAGTACTTC. Its translation: CASSILGDNSYEQYF.

The chain combines TRBV11-2 with TRBJ2-2; 9 bases match TRBD2. The CDR3 totals 16 residues. With V trimmed by 3 bases and J by 3 bases, 5 bases remained unmatched. Per germline, CDR1 SGHAT and CDR2 FQNNGV. CDR3 bases: TGTGCCAGCAGCTTTTTAGCGGGAGAGGACACCGGGGAGCTGTTTTTT. It translates to CASSFLAGEDTGELFF.

The chain uses TRBV4-2 and TRBJ2-3; D is undetermined. Deletions cut 1 base from V and 0 bases from J, with 11 bases between. The CDR3 spans 16 residues. The germline CDR1 and CDR2 sequences are LGHNA and YNFKEQ. The CDR3 reads CASSQGADPSTDTQYF. The CDR3 nucleotides are TGTGCCAGCAGCCAAGGGGCCGATCCGAGCACAGATACGCAGTATTTT.

This chain uses TRBV18 with TRBJ2-3; 9 positions match TRBD2. Germline V gives CDR1 KGHSH, CDR2 LQKENI. V dropped 1 base and J dropped 6; count of bases not matched to a gene: 8. The CDR3 runs 16 residues. CDR3 residues: CASSPRSASGEDTQYF. The DNA for the CDR3 is TGTGCCAGCTCACCACGGTCGGCTAGCGGGGAGGATACGCAGTATTTT. Full variable domain (rest looked up from reference TRBV18 and TRBJ2-3): NAGVMQNPRHLVRRRGQEARLRCSPMKGHSHVYWYRQLPEEGLKFMVYLQKENIIDESGMPKERFSAEFPKEGPSILRIQQVVRGDSAAYFCASSPRSASGEDTQYFGPGTRLTVL.

The V call is TRBV5-5, the J call TRBJ1-3; TRBD1 matches 9 bases. The trim removed 3 bases at V and 3 bases at J, leaving 10 bases unmatched. There are 17 residues in the CDR3. From germline, CDR1 is SGHKS and CDR2 YYEKEE (reference sequence). The CDR3 protein is CASSSTWDREGGNTIYF. The CDR3 DNA reads TGTGCCAGCAGCTCCACCTGGGACAGGGAAGGTGGAAACACCATATATTTT.

This chain joins TRBV11-2 and TRBJ2-7; D remains unclear. The V gene's germline CDR1 is SGHAT and CDR2 FQNNGV. Trimming pared 6 bases from V and 0 bases from J, leaving 12 bases between. The CDR3 totals 14 residues. The CDR3 coding sequence is TGTGCCAGCAGGCCCGACACGTACTCCTACGAGCAGTACTTC. Translating gives CASRPDTYSYEQYF.

The chain joins TRBV5-6 to TRBJ1-6, with 8 nucleotides matching TRBD1. The CDR3 spans 19 residues. Trimming at V came to 4 bases and at J to 0 bases, leaving 12 bases not matched to a gene. Per the germline V gene, CDR1 is SGHDT and CDR2 is YYEEEE. The CDR3 nucleotides are TGTGCCAGCAGCCCACGACAGGGGCACCCGAGCTCCTATAATTCACCCCTCCACTTT. It is translated as CASSPRQGHPSSYNSPLHF.